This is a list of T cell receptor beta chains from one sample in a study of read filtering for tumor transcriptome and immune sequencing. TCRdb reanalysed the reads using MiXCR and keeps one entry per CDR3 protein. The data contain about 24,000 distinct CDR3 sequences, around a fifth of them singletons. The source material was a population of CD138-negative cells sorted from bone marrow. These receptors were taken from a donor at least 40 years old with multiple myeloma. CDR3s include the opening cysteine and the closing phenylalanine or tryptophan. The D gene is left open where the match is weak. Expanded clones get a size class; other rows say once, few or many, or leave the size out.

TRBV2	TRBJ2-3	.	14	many	CASREILSTDTQYF	TGTGCCAGCCGGGAAATTCTGAGCACAGATACGCAGTATTTT
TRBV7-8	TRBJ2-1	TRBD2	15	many	CASRAGGSSYNEQFF	TGTGCCAGCCGAGCGGGGGGGAGCTCCTACAATGAGCAGTTCTTC
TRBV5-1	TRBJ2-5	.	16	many	CASSSTGDALQETQYF	TGCGCCAGCAGCTCGACCGGGGACGCTCTCCAAGAGACCCAGTACTTC
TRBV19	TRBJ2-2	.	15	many	CASSIELAMYGELFF	TGTGCCAGTAGTATAGAACTAGCTATGTACGGGGAGCTGTTTTTT
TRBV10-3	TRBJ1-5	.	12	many	CAISTDNQPQHF	TGTGCCATCAGCACCGACAATCAGCCCCAGCATTTT
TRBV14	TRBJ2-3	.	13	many	CASSQNSGDTQYF	TGTGCCAGCAGCCAAAACTCCGGGGATACGCAGTATTTT
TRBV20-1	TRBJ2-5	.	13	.	CSASEVSQETQYF	TGCAGTGCTAGTGAGGTATCCCAAGAGACCCAGTACTTC
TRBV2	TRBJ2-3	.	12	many	CASLGGGDTQYF	TGTGCCAGCCTCGGAGGGGGAGATACGCAGTATTTT
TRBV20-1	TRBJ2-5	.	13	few	CSVPVGYQETQYF	TGCAGTGTCCCGGTGGGGTACCAAGAGACCCAGTACTTC
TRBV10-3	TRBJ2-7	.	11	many	CAISESLEQYF	TGTGCCATCAGTGAGTCCCTCGAGCAGTACTTC
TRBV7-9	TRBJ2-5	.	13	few	CASSTGIQETQYF	TGTGCCAGCAGCACAGGGATCCAAGAGACCCAGTACTTC
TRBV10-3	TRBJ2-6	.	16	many	CAISASEGSGANVLTF	TGTGCCATCAGTGCCTCTGAGGGCTCTGGGGCCAACGTCCTGACTTTC
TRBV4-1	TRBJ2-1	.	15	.	CASSSPGRTYNEQFF	TGCGCCAGCAGCTCCCCAGGACGCACCTACAATGAGCAGTTCTTC
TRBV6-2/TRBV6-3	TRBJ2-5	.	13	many	CASTDGVPETQYF	TGTGCCAGCACCGACGGGGTGCCAGAGACCCAGTACTTC
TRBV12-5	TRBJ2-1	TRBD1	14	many	CASGTGTGYNEQFF	TGTGCTAGTGGAACCGGGACAGGCTACAATGAGCAGTTCTTC
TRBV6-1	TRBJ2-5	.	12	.	CASTADSGTQYF	TGTGCCAGCACTGCTGACTCGGGGACCCAGTACTTC
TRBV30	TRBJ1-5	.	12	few	CATSQSNQPQHF	TGTGCCACCTCCCAAAGCAATCAGCCCCAGCATTTT
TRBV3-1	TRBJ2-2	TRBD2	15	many	CASSPIAGYSGELFF	TGTGCCAGCAGCCCCATAGCGGGGTATTCCGGGGAGCTGTTTTTT
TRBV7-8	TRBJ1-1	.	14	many	CASSLMEGIAEAFF	TGTGCCAGCAGCTTAATGGAGGGGATTGCTGAAGCTTTCTTT
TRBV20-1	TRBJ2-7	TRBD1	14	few	CSAREDRAPYEQYF	TGCAGTGCTAGAGAGGACAGGGCCCCCTACGAGCAGTACTTC
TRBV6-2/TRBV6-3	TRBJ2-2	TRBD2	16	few	CASRLAGGPNTGELFF	TGTGCCAGCAGACTAGCGGGGGGGCCGAACACCGGGGAGCTGTTTTTT
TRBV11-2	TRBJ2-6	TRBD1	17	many	CASSLLSGGSGANVLTF	TGTGCCAGCAGCTTATTATCAGGGGGCTCTGGGGCCAACGTCCTGACTTTC
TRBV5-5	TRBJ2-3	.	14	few	CASSLTPEDLTQYF	TGTGCCAGCAGCTTAACCCCGGAGGACCTTACGCAGTATTTT
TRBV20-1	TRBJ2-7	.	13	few	CSARIGRQYEQYF	TGTAGTGCTAGAATAGGCAGACAGTACGAGCAGTACTTC
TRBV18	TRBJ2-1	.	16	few	CASSKKSGNSYNEQFF	TGTGCCAGCTCCAAGAAGAGCGGAAACTCCTACAATGAGCAGTTCTTC
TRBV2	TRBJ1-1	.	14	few	CASSEYSLNTEAFF	TGTGCCAGCAGTGAATACAGTCTCAACACTGAAGCTTTCTTT
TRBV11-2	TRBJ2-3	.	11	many	CASSLADTQYF	TGTGCCAGCAGCTTAGCAGATACGCAGTATTTT
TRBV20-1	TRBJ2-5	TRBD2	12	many	CSARTRQETQYF	TGCAGTGCCCGGACTAGACAAGAGACCCAGTACTTC
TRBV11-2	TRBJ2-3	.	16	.	CASSSLHRRITDTQYF	TGTGCCAGCAGCTCATTGCACCGGCGTATCACAGATACGCAGTATTTT
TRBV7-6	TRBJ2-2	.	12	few	CASSQTTGELFF	TGTGCCAGCAGCCAGACTACCGGGGAGCTGTTTTTT
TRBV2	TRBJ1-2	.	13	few	CASTFGDLYGYTF	TGTGCCAGCACCTTTGGGGATCTCTATGGCTACACCTTC
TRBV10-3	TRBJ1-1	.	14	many	CAISLGTPNTEAFF	TGTGCCATCAGTCTGGGGACACCTAACACTGAAGCTTTCTTT
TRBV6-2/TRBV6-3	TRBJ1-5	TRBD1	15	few	CASSYSARGSQPQHF	TGTGCCAGCAGTTACTCGGCCAGGGGGAGTCAGCCCCAGCATTTT
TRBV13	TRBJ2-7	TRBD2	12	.	CASEAGTFEQYF	TGTGCCAGCGAAGCGGGGACCTTCGAGCAGTACTTC
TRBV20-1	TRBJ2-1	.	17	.	CSARDPTQRISYNEHFF	TGCAGTGCTAGAGATCCCACTCAGCGCATCTCCTACAATGAGCATTTCTTC
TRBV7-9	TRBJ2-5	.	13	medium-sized	CASSPEYQETQYF	TGTGCCAGCAGCCCGGAATACCAAGAGACCCAGTACTTC
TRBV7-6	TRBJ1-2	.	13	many	CASSFPLDSGYTF	TGTGCCAGCAGCTTTCCGCTAGACAGCGGCTACACCTTC
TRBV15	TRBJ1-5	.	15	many	CATSRPGWSNQPQHF	TGTGCCACCAGTAGGCCCGGATGGAGCAATCAGCCCCAGCATTTT
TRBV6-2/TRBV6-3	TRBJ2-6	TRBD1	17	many	CASSSPGTGTGANVLTF	TGTGCCAGCAGTAGTCCCGGGACAGGAACCGGGGCCAACGTCCTGACTTTC
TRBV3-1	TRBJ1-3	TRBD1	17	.	CASSLLSTGGKRNTIYF	TGTGCCAGCAGCCTCCTATCGACAGGGGGTAAGAGAAACACCATATATTTT